A selection of T cell receptor beta chains follows, all from one sample in a study of T cells after yellow fever vaccination. TCRdb re-called the 5' RACE reads with MiXCR, one entry per CDR3 protein. The sample yields about 170,000 distinct CDR3 sequences, approximately 6.2% seen once. The sample in question was CD4+ T cells sorted from PBMCs, obtained on the day of the first yellow fever vaccination. The receptors here all came from a man in his late teens or twenties who received the YFV17D yellow fever vaccine. Both conserved end residues are part of each CDR3. Clone size is stated in some rows and not others, as once, few, many or a class when expanded.

V	size	J	CDR3
TRBV7-2	many	TRBJ1-3	CASSPQAGNTIYF
TRBV10-3	many	TRBJ1-1	CAISEVPGQGRLDTEAFF
TRBV5-1	.	TRBJ2-5	CASSLDRGEETQYF
TRBV7-9	many	TRBJ1-1	CASGRGNTEAFF
TRBV2	many	TRBJ1-4	CASSPQGTASNEKLFF
TRBV20-1	few	TRBJ1-2	CSARDQNSYGYTF
TRBV28	.	TRBJ2-2	CASRPTGTGNRGNGELFF
TRBV7-2	many	TRBJ2-3	CASSPPGLAGGGDTQYF
TRBV19	many	TRBJ2-1	CASSIQGRSSYNEQFF
TRBV6-2/TRBV6-3	.	TRBJ2-3	CASSAGFKFADTQYF
TRBV6-5	many	TRBJ2-3	CASSRLAGGTDTQYF
TRBV7-2	.	TRBJ2-5	CASSSRGARETQYF
TRBV3-1	few	TRBJ1-3	CACSRRGESSGNTIYF
TRBV12-3/TRBV12-4	many	TRBJ2-4	CASSRTGDDIQYF
TRBV5-1	many	TRBJ2-4	CASSSLGAKNIQYF
TRBV4-3	.	TRBJ1-1	CASSQVGDATEAFF
TRBV12-3/TRBV12-4	many	TRBJ2-3	CASSPGQGGTDTQYF
TRBV7-2	few	TRBJ1-6	CASSLASGAGSPLHF
TRBV5-1	many	TRBJ1-1	CASSLEGMNTEAFF
TRBV5-1	once	TRBJ2-1	CASSLAERGWSEQFF
TRBV7-2	many	TRBJ2-2	CASSSSGGIGELFF
TRBV4-3	.	TRBJ2-7	CASSQARQSSYEQYF
TRBV7-2	many	TRBJ1-1	CASSLVAGLGTEAFF
TRBV11-2	many	TRBJ2-5	CASSLPGAQETQYF
TRBV20-1	many	TRBJ2-3	CSAKAGSTDTQYF
TRBV12-3/TRBV12-4	.	TRBJ2-2	CASSFRGELFF
TRBV20-1	few	TRBJ2-3	CSARASSQLAGGSSSTDTQYF
TRBV6-5	.	TRBJ2-3	CASSYFGLGADTQYF
TRBV12-3/TRBV12-4	many	TRBJ2-2	CASSFSSGVPNTGELFF
TRBV6-5	many	TRBJ2-3	CASSYLEGRGEYTQYF
TRBV5-1	.	TRBJ2-3	CASSLGAGATDTQYF
TRBV5-6	many	TRBJ2-7	CASSLRDTNSYEQYF
TRBV19	.	TRBJ1-5	CASSPGTGGNPQHF
TRBV5-1	.	TRBJ1-2	CASSLNGVEGYTF
TRBV24-1	few	TRBJ1-1	CATSEPTLGAFF
TRBV20-1	.	TRBJ2-7	CSATWDRDYEQYF
TRBV28	.	TRBJ2-3	CASSRMGGGLDTQYF
TRBV20-1	.	TRBJ2-1	CSARDDGQGDEQFF
TRBV20-1	many	TRBJ1-1	CSAFDTGGNTEAFF
TRBV6-1	.	TRBJ1-4	CASSHRGRDEKLFF
TRBV12-5	many	TRBJ2-3	CASGLDWGTTKYF
TRBV5-1	few	TRBJ1-5	CASSLGDRGSNQPQHF
TRBV11-2	many	TRBJ2-5	CASSLETSGTVYF
TRBV7-2	many	TRBJ1-5	CASSPIRGSNQPQHF
TRBV20-1	.	TRBJ1-6	CSARYGGVRNSPLHF
TRBV7-8	many	TRBJ2-3	CASSLVRGSTDTQYF